Following are 8 T cell receptor beta chains from one sample sequenced in a study of Ad26.COV2.S vaccination and SARS-CoV-2 variants. Stated treatment: around 19 received Ad26.COV2.S at low or high dose, single or two shots; 5 received placebo; per-sample allocation not given. The samples were gathered on day 63 after the first injection of vaccine or placebo. Sequenced by immunoSEQ multiplex PCR; TCRdb stores in-frame clones only, minus some. The sample shows roughly 330,000 clones, about 90% of them seen only once. The material was peripheral blood, obtained in a trial of Ad26.COV2.S vaccine versus placebo. These receptors originate from a person between 18 and 60 years old who received the Ad26.COV2.S COVID-19 vaccine or a placebo.

The genes are TRBV5-1 and TRBJ1-4; 9 bases are a match to TRBD1. The CDR3 is 15 amino acids. Germline values: CDR1 SGHRS, CDR2 YFSETQ. V lost 3 bases, J lost 5 bases, and 5 bases stayed unmatched. The CDR3 reads CASSSLGTGNEKLFF. DNA for the CDR3: TGCGCCAGCAGCTCATTGGGGACAGGGAATGAAAAACTGTTTTTT. The variable domain in full, with the rest retrieved from reference TRBV5-1 and TRBJ1-4, is KAGVTQTPRYLIKTRGQQVTLSCSPISGHRSVSWYQQTPGQGLQFLFEYFSETQRNKGNFPGRFSGRQFSNSRSEMNVSTLELGDSALYLCASSSLGTGNEKLFFGSGTQLSVL.

The chain links TRBV12-3 or TRBV12-4 to TRBJ2-1, with a weak D call TRBD2 (6 bases). Between the trimmed V and J ends, which lost 6 bases and 10 bases, there was a span of 16 bases. CDR3 length equals 13 residues. The CDR3 protein is CASSRRAPGEQFF. The CDR3 region has the DNA TGTGCCAGCAGCCGGAGGGCGCCGGGGGAGCAGTTCTTC.

The V call is TRBV3-1 (or the pseudogene TRBV3-2), the J call TRBJ2-2; 12 bases fit TRBD2. In germline, CDR1 is LGHDT, CDR2 YNNKEL (reference sequence). The CDR3 totals 17 residues. V lost 0 bases and J lost 9; bases outside the gene matches: 8. CDR3 DNA sequence: TGTGCCAGCAGCCAAGAAGGACTAGCGGGAATGGTGAGGGAGCTGTTTTTT. Translating gives CASSQEGLAGMVRELFF.

The rearrangement joins TRBV7-2 to TRBJ2-7, with 7 bases aligning to TRBD1. Germline assignment: CDR1 SGHTA and CDR2 FQGNSA. J gave up 3 bases and V 4 bases, and 3 bases lay outside the gene matches. The CDR3 extends over 13 amino acids. The DNA for the CDR3 is TGTGCCAGCAGCTCCGGACAGGTCTACGAGCAGTACTTC. It encodes CASSSGQVYEQYF.

This chain joins TRBV19 and TRBJ2-1; 7 nucleotides match TRBD1. V dropped 4 bases and J dropped 3; count of bases not matched to a gene: 6. The germline V gene has CDR1 LNHDA and CDR2 SQIVND (reference sequence). The length of the CDR3 is 15 residues. Here the CDR3 DNA reads TGTGCCAGTAGTAAGGGGGCGGTTGGCTACAATGAGCAGTTCTTC. This encodes CASSKGAVGYNEQFF.

The chain has TRBV10-1 and TRBJ2-1; D gene unclear. The CDR3 extends over 16 amino acids. The V gene's germline CDR1 is WNHNN and CDR2 SYGVQD (reference sequence). Trimming pared 0 bases from V and 3 bases from J, leaving 12 bases between. The CDR3 DNA sequence: TGCGCCAGCAGTGAGTCCCAACTCGGTGACTACAATGAGCAGTTCTTC. It yields the protein CASSESQLGDYNEQFF.

The gene calls are TRBV6-1 and TRBJ2-4, with a possible D match to TRBD1 (7 bases). Germline values: CDR1 MNHNS, CDR2 SASEGT. CDR3 length equals 18 residues. V gave up 2 bases and J gave up 4 bases, with 21 bases separating them. The CDR3 region is CASSEHWGGQAVKNIQYF. The CDR3 nucleotides read TGTGCCAGCAGTGAACATTGGGGAGGACAGGCGGTAAAAAACATTCAGTACTTC.

The gene calls are TRBV5-8 and TRBJ2-3, with TRBD2 matching over 8 bases. The CDR3 has 14 residues. Germline CDR1 SGHTS, CDR2 YDEGEE. Unmatched junction bases numbered 6, after V lost 4 bases and J lost 5 bases. CDR3 region: CASSRPSGGDTQYF. The CDR3 nucleotides read TGTGCCAGCAGCCGCCCCAGCGGGGGAGATACGCAGTATTTT.